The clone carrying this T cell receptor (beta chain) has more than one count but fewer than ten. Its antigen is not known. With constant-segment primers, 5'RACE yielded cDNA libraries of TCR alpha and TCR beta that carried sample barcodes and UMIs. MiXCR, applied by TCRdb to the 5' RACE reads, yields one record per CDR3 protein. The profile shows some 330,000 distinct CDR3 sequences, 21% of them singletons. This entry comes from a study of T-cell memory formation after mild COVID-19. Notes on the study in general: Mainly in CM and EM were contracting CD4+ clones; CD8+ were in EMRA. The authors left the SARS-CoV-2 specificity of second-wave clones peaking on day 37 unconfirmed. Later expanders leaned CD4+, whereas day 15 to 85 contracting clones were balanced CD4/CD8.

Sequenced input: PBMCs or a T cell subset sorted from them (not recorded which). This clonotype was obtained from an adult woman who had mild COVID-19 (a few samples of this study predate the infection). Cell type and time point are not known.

CDR3 sequence (DNA): TGTGCCAGCAGCTTAGGGACTGGGAGTAGGGACTGGGAAGCTTTCTTT. As protein: CASSLGTGSRDWEAFF. The chain joins TRBV13 to TRBJ1-1; the D gene is possibly TRBD1 (5 bases). The CDR3 covers 16 residues. Trimming removed 0 bases at V and 8 bases at J, with 19 bases between. Germline V gene sequence: CDR1 PRHDT, CDR2 FYEKMQ (reference sequence).